A selection of T cell receptor beta chains follows, all from one sample in a study of T cells in narcolepsy. Some clones are missing from TCRdb's copy, which holds only in-frame ones; the method was immunoSEQ multiplex PCR. The sample consists of 25,000 to 35,000 clones, roughly 88% of them appearing once. Material: CD45RA- memory CD4+ T cells from PBMCs. Source of these receptors: a human donor with narcolepsy. Both conserved end residues are part of each CDR3. The D gene is left open where the match is weak.

V,D,J,CDR3,DNA
TRBV5-6,-,TRBJ2-7,CASSAGYEQYF,TGTGCCAGCAGCGCAGGTTACGAGCAGTACTTC
TRBV4-2,TRBD2,TRBJ2-3,CASSQESRLAGADTQYF,TGTGCCAGCAGCCAAGAAAGTCGGCTAGCGGGAGCAGATACGCAGTATTTT
TRBV6-1,-,TRBJ2-3,CASSELGPGDTQYF,TGTGCCAGCAGTGAACTGGGTCCAGGGGATACGCAGTATTTT
TRBV5-6,-,TRBJ1-3,CASSLTQGGNTIYF,TGTGCCAGCAGCTTAACCCAGGGGGGAAACACCATATATTTT
TRBV29-1,-,TRBJ1-6,CSVRTGGGDNSPLHF,TGCAGCGTTCGAACGGGAGGCGGCGATAATTCACCCCTCCACTTT
TRBV9,-,TRBJ1-3,CASSVAGEAGNTIYF,TGTGCCAGCAGCGTAGCAGGGGAGGCCGGAAACACCATATATTTT
TRBV11-2,TRBD1,TRBJ1-6,CASSSWTGLDSPLHF,TGTGCCAGCAGCTCCTGGACAGGCCTGGATTCACCCCTCCACTTT
TRBV30,-,TRBJ1-4,CAWTRSSTNEKLFF,TGTGCCTGGACCCGAAGCAGTACTAATGAAAAACTGTTTTTT
TRBV5-6,-,TRBJ2-5,CASSLIGRGPETQYF,TGTGCCAGCAGCTTGATTGGTCGGGGGCCGGAGACCCAGTACTTC
TRBV28,-,TRBJ1-1,CASSGLVNTEAFF,TGTGCCAGCAGCGGACTCGTAAACACTGAAGCTTTCTTT
TRBV18,-,TRBJ1-4,CASSGGNEKLFF,TGTGCCAGCTCAGGGGGGAATGAAAAACTGTTTTTT